This TCR beta chain was obtained from a study of regulatory T cells in long-lasting Graves disease (dated by TCRdb to the early 2020s). Study-level background: Antithyroid drugs had been taken for less than 3 months by newly diagnosed Graves' disease patients. The study took place in China and was registered as a clinical trial. TCR sequencing covered roughly 13 persistent and some 20 newly diagnosed Graves' disease patients, around 35 samples in total. Patients with persistent Graves' disease were compared with patients with newly diagnosed Graves' disease using TCR sequencing and RNA sequencing of peripheral blood.

Points the paper makes about the study in general: Lower TCR Shannon entropy and fewer highly expanded clones were observed in persistent Graves' disease patients than in newly diagnosed patients, which suggested clonal expansion. TRBV28, TRBJ1-2 and TRBJ2-5 were preferentially used in persistent disease, while TRBV20-1 and TRBJ2-1 were favored in newly diagnosed disease. Only the TCR beta chain was sequenced and analyzed. Because the primary lesion, thyroid tissue, could not be accessed, the study looked at peripheral blood alone. The small sample size was acknowledged by the authors as a limitation that may reduce accuracy. Patients with persistent disease shared more public clonotypes (around 2,700) than newly diagnosed patients did (966).

Library generation was performed with multiplex PCR. The run used an Illumina HiSeq 4000. To build TCR beta libraries, CDR3 regions were amplified by Arm-PCR using iRepertoire HTBI primers. PCR products were gel purified before sequencing. The published analysis was carried out like this. A total of around 66 TRBV and some 15 TRBJ segments were identified across samples and were used for gene usage analysis of CDR3 amino acid clonotypes. COPE and FqMerger were used to merge filtered high-quality paired reads into contigs. Contigs were aligned with BLAST to IMGT TRBV, TRBD and TRBJ reference genes, and CDR3 was defined per IMGT. Any clonotype with a frequency above 0.1% was classified as a highly expanded clone. Shannon entropy was used to measure repertoire diversity, and the Gini coefficient was used to measure V-J evenness. Clonotypes shared by more than one individual were considered public. TCRdb passed the public sequencing reads through fastp at Q25 and MiXCR, retaining productive beta sequences. Identical CDR3 protein sequences are pooled into one entry, listed with their most common genes and DNA. TCRdb's processing, not the authors' own work, is the source of the V and J calls. In this sample the table shows roughly 500,000 distinct CDR3 sequences, about 12% of which occur a single time. The ten largest clones capture approximately 9% of the sample.

The trim is 1 base for V and 3 bases for J, with a gap of 14 bases between the germline ends. The CDR3 holds 15 amino acids from the cysteine to the phenylalanine. Only CDR3 DNA remains: 45 bases, in frame from the first base. The germline V gene encodes CDR1 DFQATT and CDR2 SNEGSKA (reference sequence). There are many counts of this clonotype. No antigen is known for it. No quality values exist for individual bases; no much larger clone is one base distant. The time point label for this specimen denotes: newly diagnosed GD, antithyroid drugs for less than 3 months. RNA was extracted from PBMCs in TRIzol for both TCR sequencing and RNA sequencing. The diagnosis of Graves' disease was made according to American Thyroid Association guidelines. Patients were recruited from an endocrinology department in Xi'an, China. Each patient gave approximately 9 milliliters of peripheral blood, collected in an EDTA anticoagulant tube. Ficoll Paque Plus density gradient separation was used to isolate PBMCs, and no further T cell sorting was done. RNA quality was checked with an Agilent 2100 Bioanalyzer and agarose gel, and concentration with a NanoDrop 2000.

The data were also submitted as part of a second study, on T cells in Graves' hyperthyroidism and ophthalmopathy. According to the second study: A patient counted as having stable Graves' hyperthyroidism if no progression to ophthalmopathy occurred over 18 months of follow-up. The hyperthyroidism patients were between 18 and 65 years old and newly diagnosed, with a disease duration of less than 2 months. Any patient with an uncontrolled infection, another autoimmune disease, pregnancy or lactation was excluded. Diagnoses were established on the basis of clinical symptoms, serum thyroxine and TRAb, thyroid ultrasound, and orbital computed tomography. The first round of RT-PCR for the TCR CDR3 was performed with the HTBI primer set and the Qiagen OneStep RT-PCR kit. Most expanded thyroid clonotypes (frequency above 0.001) were also found in blood, which suggests that blood repertoires may mirror thyroid immune responses. Ophthalmopathy was separated from stable hyperthyroidism by a 13 V-J signature model, with approximately 85% sensitivity and about 81% specificity obtained in cross-validation and 80%/75% obtained in testing. In validation, progression to ophthalmopathy was predicted by the model with nearly 71% sensitivity and nearly 75% specificity, a median of around 6.5 months before onset. TCR V-J signatures able to tell the groups apart were searched for in a discovery cohort of about a hundred patients, of whom about 40 had Graves' ophthalmopathy and about 55 had stable Graves' hyperthyroidism. Prospective prediction of ophthalmopathy was tested in an independent validation cohort consisting of fewer than 20 hyperthyroidism patients and over 15 patients who later progressed to ophthalmopathy. The 100 or so discovery patients were randomly split 7:3 into training and test sets. In addition, the study compared T-cell repertoires in thyroid tissue and in blood from six Graves' hyperthyroidism patients. Once sampling was done, hyperthyroidism patients were given methimazole at a starting dose of 30 mg daily, whereas ophthalmopathy patients were given high-dose intravenous methylprednisolone. The libraries were constructed in a second round of multiplex PCR and then size-selected and purified. Paired-end sequencing of the libraries was performed with 100 bp reads on an Illumina HiSeq2000. SOAPnuke was used to process the raw data, with reads discarded if the reads contained adapters or uncalled bases, had a mean Phred below 15, or lacked an exact constant-primer or identifier match. COPE v1.2.5 was used to merge high-quality paired reads, and clonotypes were defined as unique nucleotide sequences. MiTCR v1.1 was used to align the clonotypes against IMGT TRBV, TRBD and TRBJ reference segments. Analysis was restricted to V-J combinations with a frequency above 0.0001, which covered about 99% of repertoires. A TCS score was defined as the ratio of F50 (clonal expansion) to E x V (chaos), with BLOSUM62-based TCRdist applied between CDR3 peptides within each V-J. Welch's t-statistics and random forest reduced around 520 V-J features to 10 to 15, which were used in a naive Bayes classifier (R e1071). No statistical method was used to fix the sample size in advance, and group allocation was not hidden from the investigators. According to the paper, TCR Vbeta CDR3 sequencing was carried out on about 140 peripheral blood samples, which came from approximately 41 ophthalmopathy, fewer than 80 hyperthyroidism and approximately 17 progressor patients.

Sample: peripheral blood mononuclear cells (PBMCs), taken at new diagnosis, from a patient treated with antithyroid drugs. The chain links TRBV20-1 with TRBJ2-3; the D region possibly corresponds to TRBD1 (5 bases align). The origin of this receptor is a woman in her 30s with Graves disease. Donor details come from another sample of the same person, matched by shared clones. The CDR3 region: CSARVYRGSTDTQYF. The DNA reads TGCAGTGCTAGAGTCTATAGGGGCTCAACAGATACGCAGTATTTT.